This T cell receptor beta chain was obtained from a study of cytomegalovirus exposure and HLA in healthy donors. General study findings and limits: Previously analyzed data showed that most TCR beta V segments were productive at a frequency of about 87% or about 30%.

Amplification used 60 Vbeta primers and 13 Jbeta primers. Some clones are missing from TCRdb's copy, which holds only in-frame ones; the method was immunoSEQ multiplex PCR. Of about 180,000 clones in the sample, over 80% were seen once. Trimming removed 7 bases from V and 4 bases from J; junction bases left unmatched: 13. CDR1 is SGHTS, CDR2 YDEGEE, per germline. The CDR3 spans 17 residues. About this clone: What it binds is not known.

Sequencing input: PBMCs. This TCR came from a girl aged 10-17 years in good health and CMV-seropositive. The chain employs TRBV5-8 and TRBJ2-2; 10 bases line up with TRBD2. The CDR3 protein is CASPYREREGRTGELFF. CDR3 nucleotide sequence: TGTGCCAGCCCCTATAGAGAGCGGGAGGGCCGCACCGGGGAGCTGTTTTTT.